One sample yielded the 24 T cell receptor beta chains listed below, sequenced in a study of blood T cell repertoires in COVID-19. Measured with immunoSEQ multiplex PCR; TCRdb has only the in-frame clones, and not every one. The data hold about 310,000 clones, with 85% observed a single time. The sequencing sample was made of PBMCs or T cells enriched from blood (not recorded which). The receptor source for this set is a woman in her thirties who had been exposed to COVID-19.

The J gene is TRBJ2-1, the V gene TRBV5-5, with 9 bases aligning to TRBD2. V shed 1 base and J 1 base; nucleotides not matched to a gene: 3. The germline V gene encodes CDR1 SGHKS and CDR2 YYEKEE (reference sequence). The CDR3 contains 16 residues. DNA for the CDR3: TGTGCCAGCAGCTTGAGCGGGAGGAGATCCTACAATGAGCAGTTCTTC. Its protein product is CASSLSGRRSYNEQFF.

This clone was found a few times. The rearrangement links TRBV7-8 to TRBJ2-3; 9 positions agree with TRBD2. Germline V CDR1 and CDR2: SGHVS, FQNEAQ. CDR3 length: 17 amino acids. Losses at the gene ends were 1 base for V and 3 bases for J; bases not matched to a gene: 8. Here the CDR3 DNA reads TGTGCCAGCAGCTTAGTGGGTAGCGGGAGAAAAACAGATACGCAGTATTTT. It encodes CASSLVGSGRKTDTQYF.

This clone was detected once. V and J are TRBV9 and TRBJ2-2; possibly TRBD1 for D (5 bases). The CDR3 sequence is 13 residues long. The germline V gene has CDR1 SGDLS and CDR2 YYNGEE. With 2 bases removed from V and 6 bases from J, the gap between germline ends came to 8 bases. CDR3 sequence (DNA): TGTGCCAGCAGCGTCACAGGTTCCGGGGAGCTGTTTTTT. It translates to CASSVTGSGELFF. Looking up the rest from reference TRBV9 and TRBJ2-2 gives the full variable domain: DSGVTQTPKHLITATGQRVTLRCSPRSGDLSVYWYQQSLDQGLQFLIQYYNGEERAKGNILERFSAQQFPDLHSELNLSSLELGDSALYFCASSVTGSGELFFGEGSRLTVL.

V usage is TRBV30 and J usage is TRBJ1-5; 9 bases fit TRBD1. The CDR3 is 16 amino acids. CDR1 GTSNPN and CDR2 SVGIG come from the germline V gene (reference sequence). J was trimmed by 5 bases and V by 0 bases; bases with no gene match: 8. The DNA of the CDR3 is TGTGCCTGGAGTGTACAGGGACAGGGTTCCTATCAGCCCCAGCATTTT. It specifies CAWSVQGQGSYQPQHF.

The chain links TRBV27 to TRBJ2-7; TRBD1 is a possible D gene (5 bases). V was clipped by 4 bases and J by 4 bases, with 26 bases between them. Germline values: CDR1 MNHEY, CDR2 SMNVEV (reference sequence). The CDR3 runs 18 residues. The CDR3 reads CASSSYYRQTSSSYEQYF. The CDR3 DNA reads TGTGCCAGCAGTTCATACTACCGACAGACATCCTCCTCGTACGAGCAGTACTTC.

This chain links TRBV7-3 with TRBJ1-1; TRBD1 agrees at 9 bases. The CDR3 sequence is 14 residues long. Germline loops: CDR1 SGHTA, CDR2 FQGTGA. Trimming removed 4 bases from V and 5 bases from J; junction bases left unmatched: 5. Written as DNA, the CDR3 is TGTGCCAGCAGCTCCACCGGGACAGGGACTGAAGCTTTCTTT. Translation: CASSSTGTGTEAFF.

A few counts support this clone. The rearrangement uses TRBV2 and TRBJ2-5; 7 nucleotides agree with TRBD1. CDR3 length equals 16 residues. The ends lost 2 bases at V and 5 bases at J; junction bases unmatched: 11. The V gene's germline CDR1 is SNHLY and CDR2 FYNNEI. The CDR3 spells CASSEPLRGLRETQYF. The DNA of the CDR3 is TGTGCCAGCAGTGAACCTCTGAGGGGGCTGAGGGAGACCCAGTACTTC.

This rearrangement joins TRBV30 to TRBJ1-4; 12 bases agree with TRBD1. The V and J ends lost 4 bases and 4 bases, in that order; junction bases with no gene match: 13. Looked up from germline, CDR1 is GTSNPN and CDR2 is SVGIG (reference sequence). The CDR3 consists of 18 residues. For the CDR3, the DNA is TGTGCCTGGACAGCGCTAGGGACAGGGGGCTACATTAATGAAAAACTGTTTTTT. This translates into CAWTALGTGGYINEKLFF.

The chain joins TRBV13 to TRBJ2-7; TRBD2 aligns across 9 bases. The CDR3 runs to 15 residues. Germline V CDR1 and CDR2: PRHDT, FYEKMQ (reference sequence). V trimming: 2 bases; J trimming: 6 bases; junction bases outside the gene matches: 8. This CDR3 reads CASSLQASGAREQYF. In DNA, the CDR3 is TGTGCCAGCAGCTTACAGGCTAGCGGGGCACGCGAGCAGTACTTC.

V is TRBV27 and J is TRBJ1-1; 9 nucleotides match TRBD1. There are 13 residues in the CDR3. CDR1 MNHEY and CDR2 SMNVEV come from the germline V gene (reference sequence). The V gene end was trimmed by 5 bases and the J gene end by 11 bases; junction bases not matched to a gene: 9. The chain's CDR3 is CASSTGDRDMAFF. The CDR3 DNA follows: TGTGCCAGCAGTACCGGGGACAGGGACATGGCTTTCTTT.

The rearrangement joins TRBV5-1 to TRBJ2-2, with TRBD2 matching over 10 bases. The trim removed 0 bases at V and 1 base at J, leaving 3 bases unmatched. CDR1 is SGHRS, CDR2 YFSETQ, per germline. The CDR3 contains 17 residues. CDR3 DNA: TGCGCCAGCAGCTTGGACCCTAGCGGGAGGAACACCGGGGAGCTGTTTTTT. Translation gives CASSLDPSGRNTGELFF.

The rearrangement links TRBV7-2 to TRBJ2-5, with TRBD2 identical over 8 bases. The CDR3 extends over 14 amino acids. The V segment lost 7 bases and the J segment 5 bases; nucleotides outside the gene matches: 9. CDR1 and CDR2 from the germline V gene are SGHTA and FQGNSA. CDR3 DNA sequence: TGTGCCAGCAACAATGGACTAGCCTTCGAGACCCAGTACTTC. Residues: CASNNGLAFETQYF.

The V call is TRBV18, the J call TRBJ2-7, with 9 positions matching TRBD2. After removal of 0 bases from V and 3 bases from J, the junction contained 6 bases not matched to a gene. The CDR3 is made up of 16 amino acids. Germline CDR1 KGHSH, CDR2 LQKENI. The CDR3 DNA sequence: TGTGCCAGCTCACCACCGGTAGCAGCGGGGGGCTACGAGCAGTACTTC. It codes for CASSPPVAAGGYEQYF.

The chain has TRBV7-2 and TRBJ2-5; D is possibly TRBD1 (5 bases). Between the trimmed V and J ends, which lost 0 bases and 5 bases, there was a span of 13 bases. Germline V gene data show CDR1 as SGHTA and CDR2 as FQGNSA. This CDR3 contains 15 residues. Here the CDR3 reads CASSLAGRDSETQYF. CDR3 in DNA: TGTGCCAGCAGCTTAGCTGGCAGGGATTCGGAGACCCAGTACTTC.

This chain links TRBV7-9 with TRBJ2-3; 10 positions agree with TRBD1. Trimming at V came to 1 base and at J to 6 bases, leaving 16 bases not matched to a gene. CDR1 and CDR2 (germline): SEHNR, FQNEAQ (reference sequence). CDR3 length: 19 residues. The CDR3 DNA reads as TGTGCCAGCAGCTTAGGTCTCGGGACAGGGGCGCCCATCCTGGATACGCAGTATTTT. It is translated as CASSLGLGTGAPILDTQYF.

The genes are TRBV2 and TRBJ2-2, with 7 positions matching TRBD1. The trim removed 6 bases at V and 2 bases at J, leaving 12 bases unmatched. The CDR3 has 17 residues. Germline assignment: CDR1 SNHLY and CDR2 FYNNEI. The CDR3 protein is CASRTSRGGANTGELFF. The CDR3 coding sequence is TGTGCCAGCAGGACCTCAAGAGGGGGCGCCAACACCGGGGAGCTGTTTTTT. Combining the CDR3 with reference TRBV2 and TRBJ2-2 gives the whole variable domain EPEVTQTPSHQVTQMGQEVILRCVPISNHLYFYWYRQILGQKVEFLVSFYNNEISEKSEIFDDQFSVERPDGSNFTLKIRSTKLEDSAMYFCASRTSRGGANTGELFFGEGSRLTVL.

Here the CDR3 reads CASSPDRAGYTF. The DNA of the CDR3 is TGCGCCAGCAGCCCGGACAGGGCTGGCTACACCTTC. The chain employs TRBV4-1 and TRBJ1-2; 8 bases line up with TRBD1. After removal of 4 bases from V and 7 bases from J, the junction contained 2 bases not matched to a gene. Per germline, CDR1 MGHRA and CDR2 YSYEKL. The CDR3 length is 12 residues.

This rearrangement joins TRBV30 to TRBJ1-1; no clear D. Deletions cut 2 bases from V and 5 bases from J, with 9 bases between. Germline CDR1 reads GTSNPN; CDR2 reads SVGIG (reference sequence). This CDR3 is 12 amino acids long. In nucleotides, the CDR3 is TGTGCCTGGAGTAGAGGGCAAACTGAAGCTTTCTTT. Translating it yields CAWSRGQTEAFF. Supplemented by reference TRBV30 and TRBJ1-1, the full variable domain reads SQTIHQWPATLVQPVGSPLSLECTVEGTSNPNLYWYRQAAGRGLQLLFYSVGIGQISSEVPQNLSASRPQDRQFILSSKKLLLSDSGFYLCAWSRGQTEAFFGQGTRLTVV.

The V and J genes are TRBV5-5 and TRBJ1-5; TRBD1 aligns across 9 bases. V trimming: 1 base; J trimming: 5 bases; junction bases outside the gene matches: 4. CDR1 and CDR2 (germline): SGHKS, YYEKEE (reference sequence). CDR3 length: 15 amino acids. CDR3 DNA: TGTGCCAGCAGCTTGTCGACAGGGGGAGATCAGCCCCAGCATTTT. Its translation: CASSLSTGGDQPQHF.

The sample holds one count of this clone. The same CDR3 can be traced to other DNA sequences in this sample. This sequence joins TRBV28 and TRBJ2-7; 11 bases are a match to TRBD2. V was clipped by 6 bases and J by 4 bases; unmatched bases: 2. Germline V gene data show CDR1 as MDHEN and CDR2 as SYDVKM. The CDR3 has 13 residues. The CDR3 sequence: CASRRTSGYEQYF. CDR3 DNA sequence: TGTGCCAGCAGGCGGACTAGCGGGTACGAGCAGTACTTC.

The CDR3 loop is CASSSGAKGWEKLFF. In DNA form, the CDR3 reads TGTGCCAGCAGCTCTGGGGCTAAAGGATGGGAAAAACTGTTTTTT. The rearrangement uses TRBV28 and TRBJ1-4; maybe TRBD1 (5 bases). Germline values: CDR1 MDHEN, CDR2 SYDVKM. Trimming shortened V by 6 bases and J by 8 bases, and 19 bases separated the two germline ends. CDR3 length: 15 residues.

V is TRBV7-2 and J is TRBJ2-7; 9 nucleotides line up with TRBD2. In germline, CDR1 is SGHTA, CDR2 FQGNSA. The CDR3 covers 15 residues. J lost 3 bases, V lost 4 bases, and 7 bases had no gene match. CDR3 loop: CASSSVAGGLYEQYF. CDR3 DNA sequence: TGTGCCAGCAGCTCCGTGGCGGGGGGGCTCTACGAGCAGTACTTC. Variable domain in full (rest from reference TRBV7-2 and TRBJ2-7): GAGVSQSPSNKVTEKGKDVELRCDPISGHTALYWYRQSLGQGLEFLIYFQGNSAPDKSGLPSDRFSAERTGGSVSTLTIQRTQQEDSAVYLCASSSVAGGLYEQYFGPGTRLTVT.

CDR3 amino acids: CASSILAHGAGELFF. The CDR3 bases are TGTGCCAGTAGTATTCTTGCGCACGGAGCCGGGGAGCTGTTTTTT. The V and J genes are TRBV19 and TRBJ2-2, with D hard to call. This CDR3 comprises 15 residues. CDR1 and CDR2 from the germline V gene are LNHDA and SQIVND (reference sequence). V lost 3 bases, J lost 6 bases, and 14 bases lay in between.

V gene TRBV19 combines with J gene TRBJ1-6, with TRBD1 matching over 7 bases. Trimming removed 7 bases from V and 9 bases from J; junction bases left unmatched: 12. CDR1 and CDR2 (germline): LNHDA, SQIVND (reference sequence). CDR3 size: 15 residues. CDR3 DNA sequence: TGTGCCAGTACCCAAAGTGGGACAGTAAGTTCACCCCTCCACTTT. Translating it yields CASTQSGTVSSPLHF.